These T cell receptor beta chains were read from a single sample in a study of cytotoxic CD8 clonotypes in ibrutinib-treated CLL. Method: immunoSEQ multiplex PCR; TCRdb's copy keeps in-frame clones and lacks some. In the table there are approximately 32,000 clones, roughly two thirds of which are singletons. This specimen was PBMCs, taken before ibrutinib treatment. The receptors originated from a human donor with chronic lymphocytic leukemia. Each CDR3 is given with its conserved first and last residue. D genes are given only for firm matches. Expanded clones get a size class; other rows say once, few or many, or leave the size out.

d_call j_call v_call clone_size cdr3_aa cdr3_nt
TRBD1 TRBJ1-2 TRBV15 NA CATSGDRAWEMGYTF TGTGCCACCAGCGGGGACAGGGCGTGGGAGATGGGCTACACCTTC
NA TRBJ2-7 TRBV28 few CASSRRSPSGEQYF TGTGCCAGCAGTAGGCGGTCACCCAGTGGCGAGCAGTACTTC
NA TRBJ1-1 TRBV7-2 NA CASTLELAYTEAFF TGTGCCAGCACTCTAGAGCTGGCCTACACTGAAGCTTTCTTT
TRBD1 TRBJ2-5 TRBV18 NA CASSPGQGKETQYF TGTGCCAGCTCACCGGGACAGGGGAAAGAGACCCAGTACTTC
NA TRBJ2-7 TRBV11-2 NA CASSNGRTSSYEQYF TGTGCCAGCAGCAATGGAAGGACAAGTTCCTACGAGCAGTACTTC
NA TRBJ2-3 TRBV19 NA CASSIVHDTQYF TGTGCCAGTAGTATAGTCCATGATACGCAGTATTTT
NA TRBJ2-1 TRBV5-5 NA CASSLWGYNEQFF TGTGCCAGCAGCTTGTGGGGCTACAATGAGCAGTTCTTC
TRBD1 TRBJ2-1 TRBV18 few CASSPQGAYNEQFF TGTGCCAGCTCACCACAGGGGGCGTACAATGAGCAGTTCTTC
NA TRBJ2-3 TRBV9 NA CASSDHGTQYF TGTGCCAGCAGCGATCACGGTACGCAGTATTTT
TRBD1 TRBJ1-3 TRBV5-6 NA CASSFQDRGNTIYF TGTGCCAGCAGCTTTCAGGACAGGGGCAACACCATATATTTT
TRBD2 TRBJ2-3 TRBV2 NA CATVPLAGGTDTQYF TGTGCCACTGTACCACTAGCGGGAGGGACAGATACGCAGTATTTT
NA TRBJ1-2 TRBV27 NA CASSGLDYGYTF TGTGCCAGCAGTGGTCTTGACTATGGCTACACCTTC
NA TRBJ1-5 TRBV19 many CASSMTPTTGRNQPQHF TGTGCCAGTAGTATGACCCCGACGACAGGACGCAATCAGCCCCAGCATTTT
NA TRBJ2-3 TRBV6-5 NA CASCRGVGNTQYF TGTGCCAGCTGCAGGGGGGTTGGAAATACGCAGTATTTT
NA TRBJ2-1 TRBV4-2 few CASSPRIGENEQFF TGTGCCAGCAGCCCAAGAATCGGGGAAAATGAGCAGTTCTTC
TRBD2 TRBJ2-7 TRBV9 NA CASSVGLGLKEQYF TGTGCCAGCAGCGTGGGACTAGGACTGAAGGAGCAGTACTTC
NA TRBJ2-3 TRBV6-5 NA CASTLQGPADTQYF TGTGCCAGCACCCTTCAAGGACCCGCAGATACGCAGTATTTT
NA TRBJ2-3 TRBV6-5 once CASSYSGAASTDTQYF TGTGCCAGCAGTTACTCAGGGGCTGCAAGCACAGATACGCAGTATTTT
TRBD1 TRBJ2-6 TRBV5-8 NA CASSPTGDGANVLTF TGTGCCAGCAGCCCGACAGGGGACGGGGCCAACGTCCTGACTTTC
NA TRBJ2-3 TRBV10-3 NA CAIVGEADTQYF TGTGCCATCGTGGGAGAGGCAGATACGCAGTATTTT
NA TRBJ1-2 TRBV15 few CATSRAAGVSQGYTF TGTGCCACCAGCAGAGCCGCAGGGGTTTCGCAAGGCTACACCTTC
NA TRBJ2-2 TRBV28 NA CASSLSGFGELFF TGTGCCAGCAGTTTATCCGGATTCGGGGAGCTGTTTTTT
NA TRBJ2-7 TRBV27 NA CASSYYREFGYEQYF TGTGCCAGCAGTTACTACAGGGAGTTTGGGTACGAGCAGTACTTC
NA TRBJ1-1 TRBV4-1 NA CASSLGRGSTEAFF TGCGCCAGCAGCCTTGGACGGGGGAGCACTGAAGCTTTCTTT
NA TRBJ1-4 TRBV27 NA CASSSNGTPGEKLFF TGTGCCAGCAGTTCAAACGGGACACCTGGTGAAAAACTGTTTTTT
NA TRBJ1-1 TRBV2 few CASRGDEAFF TGTGCCAGCAGGGGCGATGAAGCTTTCTTT
NA TRBJ1-2 TRBV27 NA CASSPSGINYGYTF TGTGCCAGCAGTCCATCGGGGATCAACTATGGCTACACCTTC
NA TRBJ2-7 TRBV7-8 NA CASSRGKDYEQYF TGTGCCAGCAGCCGAGGGAAGGATTACGAGCAGTACTTC
NA TRBJ2-3 TRBV11-2 NA CASSLGEVDTQYF TGTGCCAGCAGCTTAGGGGAAGTAGATACGCAGTATTTT
TRBD1 TRBJ1-1 TRBV7-3 NA CASSSQGGDTEAFF TGTGCCAGCAGCTCACAGGGGGGTGACACTGAAGCTTTCTTT
NA TRBJ1-1 TRBV30 NA CAWSLLGGTEAFF TGTGCCTGGAGTCTGCTAGGAGGCACTGAAGCTTTCTTT
NA TRBJ2-1 TRBV29-1 NA CSVLPGDWTFTYNEQFF TGCAGCGTTCTACCTGGTGATTGGACTTTTACCTACAATGAGCAGTTCTTC
TRBD1 TRBJ2-7 TRBV18 NA CASSPDTGGRNF TGTGCCAGCTCACCGGACACAGGGGGCAGGAACTTC
NA TRBJ2-1 TRBV4-3 few CASSPGGTLSNEQFF TGCGCCAGCAGCCCAGGAGGAACACTTAGCAATGAGCAGTTCTTC
NA TRBJ2-7 TRBV28 NA CASSLFPGPNPKQYF TGTGCCAGCAGTTTATTCCCGGGCCCTAATCCCAAGCAGTACTTC
NA TRBJ1-5 TRBV28 NA CASSRAFNQPQHF TGTGCCAGCAGTCGGGCCTTCAATCAGCCCCAGCATTTT
NA TRBJ1-3 TRBV5-1 NA CASSLDGGPIYF TGCGCCAGCAGCTTGGACGGGGGCCCGATATATTTT
NA TRBJ2-7 TRBV9 NA CASSGTSIDSSYEQYF TGTGCCAGCAGCGGTACCTCGATTGACAGTTCCTACGAGCAGTACTTC
TRBD1 TRBJ2-2 TRBV4-3 NA CASSHGQGLNTGELFF TGCGCCAGCAGCCACGGACAGGGGTTGAACACCGGGGAGCTGTTTTTT
NA TRBJ1-1 TRBV6-5 NA CASSLGLNTEAFF TGTGCCAGCAGTCTCGGACTGAACACTGAAGCTTTCTTT
NA TRBJ1-1 TRBV7-8 NA CASSYLKSAEAFF TGTGCCAGCAGCTACCTTAAGAGCGCTGAAGCTTTCTTT